The rows below give T cell receptor beta chains drawn from one sample of a study of blood T cell repertoires in COVID-19. TCRdb's copy holds only in-frame clones and misses some; the assay was immunoSEQ multiplex PCR. The profile shows 150,000 to 200,000 clones, nearly 90% of them singletons. The sample consisted of peripheral blood. The receptors shown here come from a man in his fifties or sixties with active or convalescent COVID-19. Both conserved end residues are trimmed from each CDR3. Not every row has a clone size; where given, it reads once, few, many or a size class.

V	size	J	CDR3
TRBV7-9	.	TRBJ2-2	ASSLATTGHTGELF
TRBV14	.	TRBJ1-2	ASSQDRHPGQRYGYT
TRBV2	.	TRBJ1-1	ASSREQGLDTEAF
TRBV24-1	.	TRBJ1-5	ATSRHRGPRLWGNQPQH
TRBV19	.	TRBJ2-6	ASSIQDRGLGANVLT
TRBV10-2	.	TRBJ1-6	ASSLTGGSNSPLH
TRBV6-1	.	TRBJ1-2	ASSESGGLGYT
TRBV5-1	.	TRBJ2-7	ASSLAGTGLYEQY
TRBV6-5	once	TRBJ2-1	ASSYSWGETYNEQF
TRBV7-9	.	TRBJ2-2	ASRYRMDGNTGELF
TRBV21-1	.	TRBJ1-6	ASSKGRGINSPLH
TRBV5-6	.	TRBJ1-2	ASSSYAGWSYGYT
TRBV5-1	.	TRBJ2-7	ASSLVAGVNEQY
TRBV5-1	.	TRBJ2-1	ASSATSGVTYNEQF
TRBV19	.	TRBJ1-2	ASSRGEGGYGYT
TRBV19	.	TRBJ2-4	ASSTLLTGTGNIQY
TRBV27	.	TRBJ2-3	ASSKGHLEGRFTRARTDTQY
TRBV5-3	.	TRBJ1-1	ARSFSSRESEAF
TRBV7-8	.	TRBJ1-2	ASSLGGTQGASYGYT
TRBV6-1	.	TRBJ1-2	ASSEEALGGYT
TRBV6-5	.	TRBJ2-4	ASRGDFYIQY
TRBV19	.	TRBJ2-3	ASSRASGGPDTQY
TRBV6-2/TRBV6-3	once	TRBJ2-3	ASSYERGGTDTQY
TRBV18	.	TRBJ1-1	ASWAGVGEAF
TRBV3-1/TRBV3-2	.	TRBJ2-1	ASSLGTSGGNEQF
TRBV5-1	once	TRBJ1-2	ASSWDTKNGYT
TRBV7-9	few	TRBJ2-7	ASSLAGGKYEQY
TRBV2	.	TRBJ2-7	ASSDYRDRGSYEQY
TRBV7-9	few	TRBJ1-5	ATSGGNGNQPQH
TRBV24-1	.	TRBJ1-5	ATSDSGQGASQPQH
TRBV5-1	.	TRBJ2-2	ASSLFLMGGTGELF
TRBV29-1	.	TRBJ2-3	SVTLDRAITDTQY
TRBV4-1	.	TRBJ1-2	ASSQDVLMRTGRGYT
TRBV21-1	once	TRBJ1-2	ASSPRTAPFNYGYT
TRBV30	many	TRBJ2-1	AWSVTGRGSSYNEQF
TRBV20-1	.	TRBJ1-1	SASERQAGTEAF
TRBV2	.	TRBJ1-1	ASSEFGAVNTEAF
TRBV7-2	few	TRBJ2-7	ASSFVGGSGAEQY
TRBV20-1	.	TRBJ2-1	SAQTRNEQF
TRBV11-2	.	TRBJ2-7	ASRFTGSYEQY
TRBV11-3	.	TRBJ1-4	DTHGQNEKLF
TRBV5-5	once	TRBJ2-5	ASSLRGQGWQETQY
TRBV6-1	.	TRBJ1-5	ASSAAQGIGQPQH
TRBV5-1	.	TRBJ1-3	ASSLGQSSGNTIY
TRBV3-1/TRBV3-2	.	TRBJ1-4	ASSQGGGGEKLF
TRBV5-1	.	TRBJ1-5	ASSYDSSKGPQH
TRBV12-3/TRBV12-4	.	TRBJ1-5	ASSLRGQPQH
TRBV4-2	.	TRBJ1-6	ASSPSQGSNSPLH